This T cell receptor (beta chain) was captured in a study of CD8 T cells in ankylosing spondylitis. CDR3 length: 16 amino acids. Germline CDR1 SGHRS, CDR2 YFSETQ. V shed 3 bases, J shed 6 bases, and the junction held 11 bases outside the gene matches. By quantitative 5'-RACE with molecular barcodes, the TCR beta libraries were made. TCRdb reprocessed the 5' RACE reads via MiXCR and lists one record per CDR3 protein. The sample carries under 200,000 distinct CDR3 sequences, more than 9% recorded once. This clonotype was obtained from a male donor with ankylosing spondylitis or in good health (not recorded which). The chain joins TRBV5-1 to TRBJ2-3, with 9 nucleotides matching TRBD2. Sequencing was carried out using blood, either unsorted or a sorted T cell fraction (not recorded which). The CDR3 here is CASSSGVAGEFDTQYF. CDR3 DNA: TGCGCCAGCAGCTCCGGCGTAGCGGGAGAATTTGATACGCAGTATTTT.